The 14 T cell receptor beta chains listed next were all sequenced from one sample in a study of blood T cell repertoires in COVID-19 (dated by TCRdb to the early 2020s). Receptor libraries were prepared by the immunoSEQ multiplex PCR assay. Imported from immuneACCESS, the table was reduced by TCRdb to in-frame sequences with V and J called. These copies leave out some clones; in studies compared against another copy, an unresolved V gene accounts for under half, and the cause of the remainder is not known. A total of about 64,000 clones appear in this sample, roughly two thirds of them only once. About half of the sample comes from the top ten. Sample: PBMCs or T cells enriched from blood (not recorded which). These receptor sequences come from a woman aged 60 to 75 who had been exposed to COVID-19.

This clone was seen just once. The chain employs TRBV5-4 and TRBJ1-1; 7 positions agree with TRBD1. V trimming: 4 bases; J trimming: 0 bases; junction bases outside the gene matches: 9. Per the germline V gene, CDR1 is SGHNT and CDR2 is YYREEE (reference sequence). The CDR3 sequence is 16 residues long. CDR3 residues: CASSPLKGAMNTEAFF. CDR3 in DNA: TGTGCCAGCAGCCCGCTAAAGGGGGCAATGAACACTGAAGCTTTCTTT.

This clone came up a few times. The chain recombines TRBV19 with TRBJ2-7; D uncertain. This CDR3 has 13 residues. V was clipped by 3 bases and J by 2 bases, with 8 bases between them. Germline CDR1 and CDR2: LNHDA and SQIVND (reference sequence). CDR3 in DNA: TGTGCCAGTAGTATCTTGGGCACCTACGAGCAGTACTTC. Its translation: CASSILGTYEQYF.

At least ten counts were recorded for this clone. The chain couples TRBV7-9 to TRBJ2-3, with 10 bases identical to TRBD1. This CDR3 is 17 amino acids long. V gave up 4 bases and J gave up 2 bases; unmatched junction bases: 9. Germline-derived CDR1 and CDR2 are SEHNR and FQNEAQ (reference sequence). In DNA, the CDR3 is TGTGCCAGCAGCTATCCGGGACAGGGGATTTCCACAGATACGCAGTATTTT. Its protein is CASSYPGQGISTDTQYF. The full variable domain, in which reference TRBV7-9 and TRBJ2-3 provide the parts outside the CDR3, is DTGVSQNPRHKITKRGQNVTFRCDPISEHNRLYWYRQTLGQGPEFLTYFQNEAQLEKSRLLSDRFSAERPKGSFSTLEIQRTEQGDSAMYLCASSYPGQGISTDTQYFGPGTRLTVL.

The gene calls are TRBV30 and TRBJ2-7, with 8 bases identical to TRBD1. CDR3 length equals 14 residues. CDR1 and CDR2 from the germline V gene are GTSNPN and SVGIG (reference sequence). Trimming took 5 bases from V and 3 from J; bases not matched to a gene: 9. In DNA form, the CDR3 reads TGTGCCTGGCTTGACAGGGGAACAATCTACGAGCAGTACTTC. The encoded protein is CAWLDRGTIYEQYF.

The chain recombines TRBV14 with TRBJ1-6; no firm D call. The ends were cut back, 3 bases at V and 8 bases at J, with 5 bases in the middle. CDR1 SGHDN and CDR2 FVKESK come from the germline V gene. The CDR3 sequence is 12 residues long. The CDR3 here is CASSHPYSPLHF. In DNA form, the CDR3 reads TGTGCCAGCAGCCATCCCTATTCACCCCTCCACTTT.

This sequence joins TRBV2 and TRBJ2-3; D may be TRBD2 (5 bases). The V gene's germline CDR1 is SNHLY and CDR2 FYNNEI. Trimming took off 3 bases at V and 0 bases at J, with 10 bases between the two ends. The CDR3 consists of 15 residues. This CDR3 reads CASSDQRGSTDTQYF. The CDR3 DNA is TGTGCCAGCAGTGACCAACGGGGTAGCACAGATACGCAGTATTTT.

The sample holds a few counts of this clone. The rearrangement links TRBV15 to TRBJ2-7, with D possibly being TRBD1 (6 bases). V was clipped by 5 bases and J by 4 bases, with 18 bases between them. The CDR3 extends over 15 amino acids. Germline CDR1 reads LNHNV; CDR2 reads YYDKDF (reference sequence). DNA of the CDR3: TGTGCCACCAGCGATCCCTCAGGGGCAAAATACGAGCAGTACTTC. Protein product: CATSDPSGAKYEQYF.

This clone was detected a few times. The CDR3 loop reads CARASGGLGVVDTQYF. DNA for the CDR3: TGTGCCCGAGCCTCCGGAGGGCTGGGGGTTGTGGATACGCAGTATTTT. This chain uses TRBV21-1 with TRBJ2-3; the table's D call, TRBD2, has no DNA check behind it. TRBV21-1 has pseudogene status. The length of the CDR3 is 16 residues.

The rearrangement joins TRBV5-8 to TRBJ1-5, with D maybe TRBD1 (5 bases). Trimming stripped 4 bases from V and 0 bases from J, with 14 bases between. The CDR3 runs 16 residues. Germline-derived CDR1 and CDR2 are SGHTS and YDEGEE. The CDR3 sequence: CASSPGGFYSNQPQHF. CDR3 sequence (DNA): TGTGCCAGCAGCCCCGGGGGGTTCTATAGCAATCAGCCCCAGCATTTT. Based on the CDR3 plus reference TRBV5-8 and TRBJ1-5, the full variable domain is EAGVTQSPTHLIKTRGQQATLRCSPISGHTSVYWYQQALGLGLQFLLWYDEGEERNRGNFPPRFSGRQFPNYSSELNVNALELEDSALYLCASSPGGFYSNQPQHFGDGTRLSIL.

The CDR3 DNA reads as TGCGCCAGCAGTCGGGGTCTAGCGGGAGGGCCGGGGCAGTTCTTC. This gives the protein CASSRGLAGGPGQFF. This chain connects TRBV23-1 to TRBJ2-1, with 12 bases aligning to TRBD2. TRBV23-1 is recorded as an ORF, its role being uncertain. V trimming: 4 bases; J trimming: 12 bases; junction bases outside the gene matches: 10. There are 15 residues in the CDR3.

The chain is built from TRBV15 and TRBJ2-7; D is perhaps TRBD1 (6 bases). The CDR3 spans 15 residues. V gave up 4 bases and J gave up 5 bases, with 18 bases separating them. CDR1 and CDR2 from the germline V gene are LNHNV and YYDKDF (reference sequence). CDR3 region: CATSNRDNGPDEQYF. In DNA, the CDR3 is TGTGCCACCAGCAACCGGGACAACGGACCCGACGAGCAGTACTTC.

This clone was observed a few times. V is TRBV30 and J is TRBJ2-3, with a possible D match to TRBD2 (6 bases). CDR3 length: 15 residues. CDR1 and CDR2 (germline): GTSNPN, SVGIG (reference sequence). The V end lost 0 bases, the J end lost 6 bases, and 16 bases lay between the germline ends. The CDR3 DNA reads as TGTGCCTGGAGTGTATCCGCGGGGCTGGCGGATACGCAGTATTTT. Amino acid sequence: CAWSVSAGLADTQYF.

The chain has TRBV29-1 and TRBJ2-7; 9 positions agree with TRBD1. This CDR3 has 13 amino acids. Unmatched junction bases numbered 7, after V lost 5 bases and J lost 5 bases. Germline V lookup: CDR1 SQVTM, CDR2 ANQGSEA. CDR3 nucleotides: TGCAGCGTTTCGACAGGGGGGGGTCACGAGCAGTACTTC. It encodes CSVSTGGGHEQYF.

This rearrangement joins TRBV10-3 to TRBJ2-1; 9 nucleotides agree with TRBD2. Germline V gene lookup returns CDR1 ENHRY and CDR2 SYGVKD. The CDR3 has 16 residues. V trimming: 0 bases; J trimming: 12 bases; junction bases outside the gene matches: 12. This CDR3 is CAISESGTSSQQGQFF. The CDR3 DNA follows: TGTGCCATCAGTGAGTCCGGGACTAGCTCCCAGCAAGGGCAGTTCTTC.